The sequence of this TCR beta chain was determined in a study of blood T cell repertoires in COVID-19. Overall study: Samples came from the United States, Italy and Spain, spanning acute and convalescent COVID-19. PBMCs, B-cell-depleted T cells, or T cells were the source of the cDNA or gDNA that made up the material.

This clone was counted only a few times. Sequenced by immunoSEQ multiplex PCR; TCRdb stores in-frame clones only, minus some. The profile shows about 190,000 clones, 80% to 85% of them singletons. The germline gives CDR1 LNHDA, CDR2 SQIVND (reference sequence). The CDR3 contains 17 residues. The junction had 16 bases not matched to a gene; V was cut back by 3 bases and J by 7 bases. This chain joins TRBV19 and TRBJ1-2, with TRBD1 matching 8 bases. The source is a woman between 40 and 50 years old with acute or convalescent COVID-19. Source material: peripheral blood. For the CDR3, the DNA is TGTGCCAGTAGTATCTCCGATTCGGGACAGGCTAGGGGTGGCTACACCTTC. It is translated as CASSISDSGQARGGYTF.